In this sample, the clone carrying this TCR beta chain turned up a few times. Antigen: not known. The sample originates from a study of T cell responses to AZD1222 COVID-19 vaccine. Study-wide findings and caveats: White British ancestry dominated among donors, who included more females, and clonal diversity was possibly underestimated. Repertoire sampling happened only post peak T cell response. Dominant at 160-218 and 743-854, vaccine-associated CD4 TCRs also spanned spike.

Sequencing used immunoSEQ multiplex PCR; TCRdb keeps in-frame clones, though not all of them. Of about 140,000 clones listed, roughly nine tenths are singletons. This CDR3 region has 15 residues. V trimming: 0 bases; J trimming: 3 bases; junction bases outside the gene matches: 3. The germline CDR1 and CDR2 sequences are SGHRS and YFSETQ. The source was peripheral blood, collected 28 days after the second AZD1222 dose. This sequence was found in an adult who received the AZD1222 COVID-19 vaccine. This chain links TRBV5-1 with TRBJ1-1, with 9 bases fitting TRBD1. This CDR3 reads CASSLGDRVYTEAFF. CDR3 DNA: TGCGCCAGCAGCTTGGGGGACAGGGTGTACACTGAAGCTTTCTTT. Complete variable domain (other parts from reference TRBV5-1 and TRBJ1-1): KAGVTQTPRYLIKTRGQQVTLSCSPISGHRSVSWYQQTPGQGLQFLFEYFSETQRNKGNFPGRFSGRQFSNSRSEMNVSTLELGDSALYLCASSLGDRVYTEAFFGQGTRLTVV.